This T cell receptor beta chain came from a study of T cell repertoires in cytomegalovirus infection. Overall study: CMV infection and matching HLA type were both indicated by public TCR beta signatures.

A single record per CDR3 protein comes from TCRdb applying MiXCR to the reads. The sample has 640,000 or so distinct CDR3 sequences, around 30% seen once; the top ten hold about 20%. This clonotype was recorded a few times. Its antigen is not known. The CDR3 extends over 11 amino acids. V shed 5 bases and J shed 7 bases, with 8 bases lying between them. Germline CDR1 SGHVS, CDR2 FNYEAQ. V usage is TRBV7-6 and J usage is TRBJ2-5; no firm D call. Sequenced here: cultured PBMCs, sampled from culture after CMV antigen stimulation. The receptor was derived from a human donor in good health (CMV status not recorded). Some clones in this sample may be carry-over from other donors' samples. CDR3 amino acids: CASSAYRTQYF. The CDR3 nucleotides are TGTGCCAGCAGCGCCTACAGGACCCAGTACTTC.